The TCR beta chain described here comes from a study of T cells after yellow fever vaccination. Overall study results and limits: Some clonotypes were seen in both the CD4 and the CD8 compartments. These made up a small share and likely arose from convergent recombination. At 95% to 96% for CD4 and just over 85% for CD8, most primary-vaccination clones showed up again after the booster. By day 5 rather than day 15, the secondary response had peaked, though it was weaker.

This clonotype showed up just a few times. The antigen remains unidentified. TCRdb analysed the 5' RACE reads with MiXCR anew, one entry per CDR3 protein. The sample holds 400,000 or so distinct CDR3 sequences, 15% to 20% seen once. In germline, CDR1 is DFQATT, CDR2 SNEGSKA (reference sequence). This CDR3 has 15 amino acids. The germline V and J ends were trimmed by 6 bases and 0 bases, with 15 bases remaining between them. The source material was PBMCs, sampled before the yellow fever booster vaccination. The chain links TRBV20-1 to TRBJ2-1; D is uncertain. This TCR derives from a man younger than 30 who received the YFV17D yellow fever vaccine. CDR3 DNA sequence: TGCAGTGCAGTGGTGGGGTTGAGCTCCTACAATGAGCAGTTCTTC. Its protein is CSAVVGLSSYNEQFF.